These 9 T cell receptor beta chains came from one sample sequenced in a study of response to subunit inactivated influenza vaccine. TCRdb re-derived calls from the RT-PCR reads in MiXCR, one entry per CDR3 protein. The sample comprises over 450,000 distinct CDR3 sequences, roughly 13% of which are singletons, and around 13% rests with the top ten. Sequencing was performed on PBMCs from blood, taken roughly 6 weeks after vaccination. Receptors were obtained from a man aged 45-65 years who received an inactivated influenza vaccine.

This clonotype was observed a few times. The chain carries TRBV6-2 or TRBV6-3 and TRBJ2-1, with D perhaps assigned TRBD1 or TRBD2 (5 bases each). Germline CDR1 is MNHEY and CDR2 is SVGEGT. The CDR3 is made up of 17 amino acids. V lost 0 bases, J lost 1 base, and 13 bases lay in between. The CDR3 reads CASSYSPGTGSYNEQFF. As DNA, the CDR3 is TGTGCCAGCAGTTACTCCCCCGGGACGGGTTCCTACAATGAGCAGTTCTTC.

Only a few counts were recorded for this clonotype. The gene calls are TRBV20-1 and TRBJ2-7; 7 positions match TRBD2. The junction had 8 bases not matched to a gene; V was cut back by 4 bases and J by 5 bases. CDR3 size: 13 residues. CDR1 DFQATT and CDR2 SNEGSKA come from the germline V gene (reference sequence). CDR3 protein: CSAIPGLVHEQYF. For the CDR3, the DNA is TGCAGTGCTATCCCAGGACTAGTCCACGAGCAGTACTTC.

There are a few counts of this clonotype. The chain carries TRBV29-1 and TRBJ1-5; D perhaps matches TRBD1 (5 bases). The V end was cut by 4 bases, the J end by 2 bases, with 9 bases between. The CDR3 totals 13 residues. CDR1 and CDR2 (germline): SQVTM, ANQGSEA. CDR3 in amino acids: CSVGGRGNQPQHF. For the CDR3, the DNA is TGCAGCGTTGGGGGACGAGGCAATCAGCCCCAGCATTTT.

The V call is TRBV7-2, the J call TRBJ1-2; 12 bases are shared with TRBD1. Germline CDR1 and CDR2: SGHTA and FQGNSA. V was clipped by 5 bases and J by 7 bases; unmatched bases: 11. The CDR3 runs 16 residues. The CDR3 DNA follows: TGTGCCAGCAGCCATGCTCCGGGACAGGGGGCGCCTGGCTACACCTTC. Protein: CASSHAPGQGAPGYTF.

The sample holds a few counts of this clonotype. This chain links TRBV7-2 with TRBJ2-2; tentatively, D is TRBD2 (6 bases). Germline CDR1 reads SGHTA; CDR2 reads FQGNSA. V lost 6 bases to trimming and J lost 3 bases, with 11 bases between them. This CDR3 spans 14 amino acids. CDR3 loop: CASSIRDYTGELFF. CDR3 DNA sequence: TGTGCCAGCAGTATCAGGGACTACACCGGGGAGCTGTTTTTT.

Of note for this clonotype: One end of the junction does not line up with germline, which may come from a read error. V and J are TRBV7-2 and TRBJ2-1; 8 nucleotides agree with TRBD2. The germline CDR1 and CDR2 sequences are SGHTA and FQGNSA. The CDR3 runs 16 residues. CDR3 protein: CASSLGGGQSCNEQFF. The DNA of the CDR3 is TGTGCCAGCAGCTTAGGCGGGGGGCAGTCCTGCAATGAGCAGTTCTTC.

This clonotype was seen more than once but under ten times. The genes are TRBV25-1 and TRBJ1-6; no firm D call. This CDR3 region has 16 residues. CDR1 and CDR2 from the germline V gene are MGHDK and SYGVNS. V lost 3 bases to trimming and J lost 9 bases, with 18 bases between them. CDR3 in amino acids: CASSDFTPGRGSPLHF. CDR3 DNA: TGTGCCAGCAGTGATTTCACACCCGGACGGGGTTCACCCCTCCACTTT.

This chain uses TRBV4-3 with TRBJ1-2, with no clear D. The CDR3 runs 15 residues. The ends were cut back, 0 bases at V and 2 bases at J, with 10 bases in the middle. The V gene's germline CDR1 is LGHNA and CDR2 YSLEER. The CDR3 bases are TGCGCCAGCAGCCAAGATAGCACGGTGAACTATGGCTACACCTTC. It encodes CASSQDSTVNYGYTF.

This clonotype was seen a few times. The rearrangement links TRBV10-3 to TRBJ2-2; 9 bases match TRBD1. V gave up 8 bases and J gave up 5 bases; unmatched junction bases: 3. Per the germline V gene, CDR1 is ENHRY and CDR2 is SYGVKD. CDR3 size: 13 residues. CDR3 protein: CAIRTGVTGELFF. CDR3 DNA sequence: TGTGCCATCCGGACAGGGGTTACCGGGGAGCTGTTTTTT.